The rows below give T cell receptor beta chains drawn from one sample of a study of T cells of healthy individuals. One entry per CDR3 protein results from TCRdb running MiXCR on the 5' RACE reads. Of 63,000 or so distinct CDR3 sequences in the sample, 15% to 20% were seen once. These receptors all come from a human donor in good health. Both conserved end residues are part of each CDR3. D genes are given only for firm matches. Rows may omit the clone size; those that give it use once, few, many or a size class.

clone size: many; J gene: TRBJ1-2; V gene: TRBV3-1; D gene: -; CDR3 DNA: TGTGCCAGCAGCCATCTTCGGGCAGAGCGTAACTATGGCTACACCTTC; CDR3 protein: CASSHLRAERNYGYTF
clone size: -; J gene: TRBJ1-6; V gene: TRBV12-3/TRBV12-4; D gene: TRBD1; CDR3 DNA: TGTGCCAGCAGTTTAACGGAGGGGGCCCTTAATTCACCCCTCCACTTT; CDR3 protein: CASSLTEGALNSPLHF
clone size: few; J gene: TRBJ1-5; V gene: TRBV19; D gene: -; CDR3 DNA: TGTGCCAGTAGTATGGGGGGGATTAATCAGCCCCAGCATTTT; CDR3 protein: CASSMGGINQPQHF
clone size: few; J gene: TRBJ2-7; V gene: TRBV7-9; D gene: -; CDR3 DNA: TGTGCCAGCAGCAACCGACTTATCTTGGGGGCCTACGAGCAGTACTTC; CDR3 protein: CASSNRLILGAYEQYF
clone size: few; J gene: TRBJ1-2; V gene: TRBV27; D gene: -; CDR3 DNA: TGTGCCAGCAGTTTAGATGGGAATGGCTACACCTTC; CDR3 protein: CASSLDGNGYTF
clone size: few; J gene: TRBJ2-1; V gene: TRBV6-2/TRBV6-3; D gene: -; CDR3 DNA: TGTGCCAGCAGTCGCCGTGGACTGAGCATACAGGAGCAGTTCTTC; CDR3 protein: CASSRRGLSIQEQFF
clone size: many; J gene: TRBJ1-1; V gene: TRBV20-1; D gene: -; CDR3 DNA: TGCAGTGCTAGAAGGGAGGGAGTGAACACTGAAGCTTTCTTT; CDR3 protein: CSARREGVNTEAFF
clone size: -; J gene: TRBJ2-3; V gene: TRBV23-1; D gene: -; CDR3 DNA: TGCGCCAGCAGTATACAGGGCACAGATACGCAGTATTTT; CDR3 protein: CASSIQGTDTQYF
clone size: many; J gene: TRBJ1-5; V gene: TRBV12-2; D gene: -; CDR3 DNA: TGTGCAAGTCGCTTTAGCCCCTCTGCGGCCGGGACAGGGGGGAGTGGAAGCAATCAGCCCCAGCATTTT; CDR3 protein: CASRFSPSAAGTGGSGSNQPQHF
clone size: many; J gene: TRBJ2-7; V gene: TRBV3-1; D gene: -; CDR3 DNA: TGTGCCAGCAGCCAATGGCAGGGAGACTACGAGCAGTACTTC; CDR3 protein: CASSQWQGDYEQYF
clone size: few; J gene: TRBJ1-1; V gene: TRBV24-1; D gene: -; CDR3 DNA: TGTGCCACCAGTGATAACGTAAATAGGGGTCGGGGGAACACTGAAGCTTTCTTT; CDR3 protein: CATSDNVNRGRGNTEAFF
clone size: many; J gene: TRBJ2-3; V gene: TRBV7-2; D gene: TRBD2; CDR3 DNA: TGTGCCAGCAGCTTAATACCTAGCGGGGATACGCAGTATTTT; CDR3 protein: CASSLIPSGDTQYF
clone size: few; J gene: TRBJ2-3; V gene: TRBV7-2; D gene: TRBD2; CDR3 DNA: TGTGCCAGCAGCTTTCAGGCGGGGGGGTCAGATACGCAGTATTTT; CDR3 protein: CASSFQAGGSDTQYF
clone size: few; J gene: TRBJ2-6; V gene: TRBV10-3; D gene: -; CDR3 DNA: TGTGCCATCAGTGAGTTGAACTCTGGGGCCAACGTCCTGACTTTC; CDR3 protein: CAISELNSGANVLTF
clone size: -; J gene: TRBJ2-7; V gene: TRBV9; D gene: -; CDR3 DNA: TGTGCCAGCAGCGTAGGAGGGGGCGAGCAGTACTTC; CDR3 protein: CASSVGGGEQYF
clone size: -; J gene: TRBJ2-5; V gene: TRBV29-1; D gene: -; CDR3 DNA: TGCAGCGTTGAAGATTGGCGGGATCCCGAGGGACAGCAAGAGACCCAGTACTTC; CDR3 protein: CSVEDWRDPEGQQETQYF
clone size: -; J gene: TRBJ2-7; V gene: TRBV6-5; D gene: TRBD2; CDR3 DNA: TGTGCCAGCAGTCCTCGGACTAGAACCTACGAGCAGTACTTC; CDR3 protein: CASSPRTRTYEQYF
clone size: -; J gene: TRBJ2-7; V gene: TRBV20-1; D gene: TRBD2; CDR3 DNA: TGCAGTGCTAGAGATCAAGGACTAGCGGGACTATACGAGCAGTACTTC; CDR3 protein: CSARDQGLAGLYEQYF
clone size: -; J gene: TRBJ2-2; V gene: TRBV7-9; D gene: -; CDR3 DNA: TGTGCCAGCAGCTTAGCCGGGTTTGCGAACACCGGGGAGCTGTTTTTT; CDR3 protein: CASSLAGFANTGELFF
clone size: -; J gene: TRBJ2-3; V gene: TRBV15; D gene: -; CDR3 DNA: TGTGCCACCAGCAGAGAGCGGGGAGTGGGGGTCCGGAATACGCAGTATTTT; CDR3 protein: CATSRERGVGVRNTQYF
clone size: many; J gene: TRBJ1-5; V gene: TRBV12-3/TRBV12-4; D gene: -; CDR3 DNA: TGTGCCAGCAGAGTCGGAGTTTATAGCAATCAGCCCCAGCATTTT; CDR3 protein: CASRVGVYSNQPQHF
clone size: many; J gene: TRBJ2-5; V gene: TRBV6-2/TRBV6-3; D gene: -; CDR3 DNA: TGTGCCAGCAGTTGGGGGGAGACCCAGTACTTC; CDR3 protein: CASSWGETQYF
clone size: many; J gene: TRBJ1-2; V gene: TRBV7-9; D gene: TRBD1; CDR3 DNA: TGTGCCAGCAGCCTCTCAGGGGGCGTAAATGGCTACACCTTC; CDR3 protein: CASSLSGGVNGYTF
clone size: many; J gene: TRBJ2-6; V gene: TRBV7-9; D gene: -; CDR3 DNA: TGTGCCAGCAGCTTAGCTGGACACATCTCCTATGGGGCCAACGTCCTGACTTTC; CDR3 protein: CASSLAGHISYGANVLTF